This T cell receptor (beta chain) was sequenced for a study of shared T cell receptors in the human thymus (dated by TCRdb to the early 2020s). With respect to the entire study: The study investigated the way shared, self-reactive T-cell receptor alpha chains are produced in the human thymus.

To prepare the library, the immunoSEQ multiplex PCR assay was applied. Held by TCRdb, this immuneACCESS table contains in-frame sequences only and omits some clones. Under half of the omission traces to an unresolved V gene where checked; the cause of the rest is unknown. The sample records over 650,000 clones, over 75% of which are singletons. The leading ten clones occupy more than 0.009% of the sample. The CDR3 holds 14 amino acids from the cysteine to the phenylalanine. Just CDR3 DNA is preserved here, 42 bases in frame from base 1. The germline V gene supplies CDR1 SQVTM and CDR2 ANQGSEA. Germline trimming amounts to 4 bases on V and 4 bases on J, with 7 as the count of junction bases outside the gene matches. Remarks on this clone: Its antigen remains unidentified. The record has no base qualities; no much larger clone is one base away.

Separately, the same data were catalogued under a study of human thymus T cells. The second source states: In Finland, the donors were immunologically healthy infants who were having open corrective cardiac surgery for congenital heart defects. The thymus tissue came from surgical resects taken out during corrective cardiac surgery. Usage of V and J gene segments appeared to be biased in both the thymic and the peripheral blood repertoires. According to the related research, thymic TCR repertoires were highly overlapping among unrelated individuals. The study described the TCR alpha and beta repertoires in fewer than 10 infant thymus samples and a handful of matching peripheral blood samples. Donor ages ranging from about 6 to 244 days were recorded, and more than five male and a couple of female infants were included in the cohort. Thymocytes were freed from the tissue by mechanical means and kept at -70 degrees C as pellets of roughly 10-32 million cells. Genomic DNA was extracted from frozen cell pellets with a QIAsymphony instrument. TCRB and TCRAD loci were amplified from a standardized quantity of quality-controlled genomic DNA using the immunoSEQ multiplex PCR assay. The amplicons spanned the V(D)J region and were long enough to cover the CDR3 and allow V and J genes to be identified. The commercial immunoSEQ service was used to sequence amplicons on an Illumina platform. Primer bias and sequencing errors were corrected as previously described, and TCRAD and TCRB were defined on the basis of the IMGT database. immunoSEQ Analyzer 3.0 and VDJTools were used for repertoire analysis, which covered basic statistics, V/J segment usage, diversity estimates, rarefaction and pairwise overlap. Diversity was estimated using the Chao1, ChaoE, Efron-Thisted, Shannon and inverse Simpson indices, and was also estimated on datasets down-sampled to the size of the smallest sample. For repertoire overlap, CDR3 nucleotide sequence, V gene and J gene had to match strictly, and clustering was done by Jaccard-based multidimensional scaling. On average, thymus samples gave roughly 740,000 unique TCRB clonotypes, whereas blood samples gave some 84,000.

The receptor was derived from a boy under two years old with a congenital heart defect. Donor details come from another sample of the same person, matched by shared clones. The chain links TRBV29-1 with TRBJ1-1; 9 bases in the middle match TRBD1. Sequencing used thymocytes. CDR3 reads: CSVGSTGGGTEAFF. In nucleotide form, the sequence is TGCAGCGTTGGCTCCACAGGGGGCGGCACTGAAGCTTTCTTT.